The TCR beta chain described here comes from a study of metastatic and nonmetastatic thyroid tumors. Treatment of any kind had been given to no patient before thyroid surgery. Of note for this clone: One junction end disagrees with the germline gene, perhaps due to a read error.

TCRdb called clones again from the PCR reads with MiXCR. The sample holds fewer than 25,000 clones, roughly a sixth seen once. The CDR3 totals 16 residues. From germline, CDR1 is SGHRS and CDR2 YFSETQ. Sequencing was carried out using adjacent normal tissue. This TCR derives from a male donor with papillary thyroid cancer or a benign thyroid nodule (not recorded which). Some clones in this sample may be carry-over from other donors' samples. The chain is built from TRBV5-1 and TRBJ2-5; TRBD2 is a possible D gene (6 bases). The CDR3 loop reads CASSLEGGHRRETQHF. CDR3 DNA: TGCGCCAGCAGCTTGGAGGGTGGGCATCGGAGGGAGACCCAGCACTTC.